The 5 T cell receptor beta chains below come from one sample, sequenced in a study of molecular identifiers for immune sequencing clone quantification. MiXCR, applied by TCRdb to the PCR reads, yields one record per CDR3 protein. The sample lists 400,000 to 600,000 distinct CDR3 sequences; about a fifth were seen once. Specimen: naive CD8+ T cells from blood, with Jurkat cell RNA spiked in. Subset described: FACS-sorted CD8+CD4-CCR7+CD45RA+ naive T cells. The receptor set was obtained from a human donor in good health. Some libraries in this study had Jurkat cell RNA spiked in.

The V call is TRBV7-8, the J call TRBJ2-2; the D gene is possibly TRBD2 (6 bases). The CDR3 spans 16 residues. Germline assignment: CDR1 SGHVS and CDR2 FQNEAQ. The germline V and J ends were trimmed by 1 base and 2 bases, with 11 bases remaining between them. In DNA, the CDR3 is TGTGCCAGCAGCTTAGGCTGGGGGGATAACACCGGGGAGCTGTTTTTT. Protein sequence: CASSLGWGDNTGELFF.

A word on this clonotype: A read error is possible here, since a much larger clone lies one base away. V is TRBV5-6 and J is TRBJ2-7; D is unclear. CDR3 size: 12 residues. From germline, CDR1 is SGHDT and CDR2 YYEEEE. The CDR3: CGSSFDRYEQYF. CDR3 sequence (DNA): TGTGGCAGCAGCTTCGATCGCTACGAGCAGTACTTC.

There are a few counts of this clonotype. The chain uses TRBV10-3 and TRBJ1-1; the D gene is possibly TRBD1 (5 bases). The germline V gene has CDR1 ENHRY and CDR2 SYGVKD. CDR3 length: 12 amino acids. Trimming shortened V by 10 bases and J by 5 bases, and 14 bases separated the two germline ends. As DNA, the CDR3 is TGTGCCACCCACAGTGGGGGGACTGAAGCTTTCTTT. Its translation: CATHSGGTEAFF.

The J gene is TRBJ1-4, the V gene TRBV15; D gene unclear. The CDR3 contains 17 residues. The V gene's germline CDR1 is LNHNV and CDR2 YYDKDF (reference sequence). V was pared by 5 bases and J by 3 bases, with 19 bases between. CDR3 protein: CATSSGFNNGANEKLFF. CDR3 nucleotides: TGTGCCACCAGCTCGGGATTTAACAACGGGGCTAATGAAAAACTGTTTTTT.

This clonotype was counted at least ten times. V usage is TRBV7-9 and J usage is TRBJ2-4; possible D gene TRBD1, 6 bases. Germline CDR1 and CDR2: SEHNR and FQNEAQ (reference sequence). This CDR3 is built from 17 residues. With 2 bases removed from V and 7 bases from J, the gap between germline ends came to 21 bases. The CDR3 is CASSLYVHGAGENIQYF. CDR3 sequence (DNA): TGTGCCAGCAGCTTATATGTTCATGGCGCAGGGGAGAACATTCAGTACTTC.